One sample yielded the 32 T cell receptor beta chains listed below, sequenced in a study of CD8 T cells in Susac syndrome. About 0.5 to 1 ug RNA was reverse transcribed with random hexamers. One entry per CDR3 protein results from TCRdb running MiXCR on the immunoSEQ multiplex PCR reads. This table holds fewer than 150,000 distinct CDR3 sequences, 95% found once. Sequenced sample: CD8+ T cells from PBMCs. Receptors originate from a human donor with Susac syndrome.

V and J are TRBV7-6 and TRBJ2-3; D may be TRBD1 (6 bases). CDR3 length: 18 residues. V was shortened by 2 bases and J by 2 bases, with 20 bases between the two germline ends. Germline V gives CDR1 SGHVS, CDR2 FNYEAQ. The CDR3 DNA is TGTGCCAGCAGCTTAAGTAGGGCCAGGGGCTCTTTCACAGATACGCAGTATTTT. It encodes CASSLSRARGSFTDTQYF.

The chain combines TRBV4-1 with TRBJ2-7; TRBD2 aligns across 7 bases. Trimming cost V 1 base and J 6 bases; bases outside gene matches: 3. CDR3 size: 13 residues. CDR1 MGHRA and CDR2 YSYEKL come from the germline V gene. CDR3 protein: CASSQVTSAEQYF. In DNA form, the CDR3 reads TGCGCCAGCAGCCAAGTTACTAGCGCCGAGCAGTACTTC.

The chain couples TRBV9 to TRBJ1-1; no clear D gene. V dropped 0 bases and J dropped 2 bases, with 11 bases sitting between them. The germline gives CDR1 SGDLS, CDR2 YYNGEE. The CDR3 totals 15 residues. The CDR3 DNA reads TGTGCCAGCAGCGTAGGGGGAGTTCCAAACACTGAAGCTTTCTTT. Amino acid sequence: CASSVGGVPNTEAFF.

V gene TRBV25-1 combines with J gene TRBJ1-1, with D possibly TRBD1 on 5 matching bases. Trimming took off 4 bases at V and 10 bases at J, with 16 bases between the two ends. This CDR3 region has 13 residues. Germline V gives CDR1 MGHDK, CDR2 SYGVNS. The CDR3 DNA sequence: TGTGCCAGCAGTGTTATGCAGGGCGGGTCAGCTTTCTTT. It is translated as CASSVMQGGSAFF.

The V gene is TRBV5-6, the J gene TRBJ1-1, with D unclear. This CDR3 has 14 residues. Per the germline V gene, CDR1 is SGHDT and CDR2 is YYEEEE. Trimming cost V 0 bases and J 0 bases, with 6 bases left between them. CDR3 nucleotide sequence: TGTGCCAGCAGCTTGGACAAATTGAACACTGAAGCTTTCTTT. Translation gives CASSLDKLNTEAFF.

The chain employs TRBV27 and TRBJ2-7; the match to TRBD2 covers 9 bases. This CDR3 has 15 amino acids. The J segment lost 3 bases and the V segment lost 2 bases, leaving 5 bases of the junction unmatched. Germline V gene sequence: CDR1 MNHEY, CDR2 SMNVEV (reference sequence). CDR3 residues: CASSLGGTSCYEQYF. In DNA, the CDR3 is TGTGCCAGCAGTTTAGGTGGGACTAGCTGCTACGAGCAGTACTTC.

The V and J genes are TRBV29-1 and TRBJ2-7, with 11 positions matching TRBD2. The CDR3 sequence is 15 residues long. V lost 2 bases, J lost 6 bases, and 9 bases stayed unmatched. The germline CDR1 and CDR2 sequences are SQVTM and ANQGSEA. The CDR3: CSVEMVAGGPSEQYF. CDR3 DNA sequence: TGCAGCGTTGAAATGGTAGCGGGAGGGCCGAGCGAGCAGTACTTC.

V and J are TRBV18 and TRBJ1-1; 9 bases are a match to TRBD1. There are 15 residues in the CDR3. V lost 4 bases to trimming and J lost 1 base; unmatched junction nucleotides: 4. Germline-derived CDR1 and CDR2 are KGHSH and LQKENI. CDR3 DNA: TGTGCCAGCTCACACGGGACAGGGACGAACACTGAAGCTTTCTTT. It translates to CASSHGTGTNTEAFF.

This clonotype was seen just once. The chain combines TRBV30 with TRBJ2-1; no definite D call. V was trimmed by 0 bases and J by 10 bases, leaving 10 bases between them. The CDR3 extends over 12 amino acids. Per germline, CDR1 GTSNPN and CDR2 SVGIG (reference sequence). This CDR3 reads CAWSVAGTEQFF. DNA for the CDR3: TGTGCCTGGAGTGTAGCCGGAACCGAGCAGTTCTTC.

The rearrangement links TRBV2 to TRBJ2-7; 7 bases fit TRBD1. This CDR3 region has 13 residues. From germline, CDR1 is SNHLY and CDR2 FYNNEI. The J segment lost 2 bases and the V segment lost 9 bases, leaving 7 bases of the junction unmatched. CDR3 nucleotide sequence: TGTGCCAGTGAGGAGACAGGGACCTACGAGCAGTACTTC. It specifies CASEETGTYEQYF.

This clonotype was counted once. The genes are TRBV15 and TRBJ1-2; possible D gene TRBD1, 5 bases. V lost 0 bases to trimming and J lost 9 bases, with 8 bases between them. The CDR3 has 12 residues. Germline values: CDR1 LNHNV, CDR2 YYDKDF (reference sequence). The CDR3, as DNA: TGTGCCACCAGCAGAGAAGAGGGACGCTACACCTTC. Encoded protein: CATSREEGRYTF.

The V call is TRBV12-3 or TRBV12-4, the J call TRBJ1-4; the match to TRBD1 covers 7 bases. With V trimmed by 3 bases and J by 6 bases, 13 bases remained unmatched. The CDR3 is made up of 17 amino acids. CDR3 residues: CASSLQFRGTEHEKLFF. The CDR3 DNA reads TGTGCCAGCAGTTTGCAGTTCAGGGGGACAGAACATGAAAAACTGTTTTTT.

The rearrangement links TRBV29-1 to TRBJ2-1; D not resolved. Germline V gives CDR1 SQVTM, CDR2 ANQGSEA. V lost 7 bases and J lost 3, with 13 bases in between. CDR3 length: 13 residues. The DNA for the CDR3 is TGCAGCGCCAGGTTGACTGACTACAATGAGCAGTTCTTC. Its protein is CSARLTDYNEQFF.

This chain joins TRBV21-1 and TRBJ2-2; TRBD1 is the table's D call and was not checked against the DNA. TRBV21-1 is assigned pseudogene status. This CDR3 spans 12 amino acids. CDR3 sequence (DNA): TGTGCCAGCCCCTGGGGCACCGGGGAGCTGTTTTTT. This codes for CASPWGTGELFF.

This clonotype was recorded only once. The V call is TRBV29-1, the J call TRBJ2-1, with 8 nucleotides matching TRBD2. The CDR3 consists of 12 residues. From germline, CDR1 is SQVTM and CDR2 ANQGSEA. CDR3 DNA sequence: TGCCCGGGAGGGCGTGGGTACAATGAGCAGTTCTTC. Its translation: CPGGRGYNEQFF.

This clonotype has more than one count but fewer than ten. V usage is TRBV14 and J usage is TRBJ1-1; 8 bases map to TRBD1. Germline V gene data show CDR1 as SGHDN and CDR2 as FVKESK. The CDR3 is 15 amino acids. The J segment lost 4 bases and the V segment lost 0 bases, leaving 4 bases of the junction unmatched. The CDR3 DNA follows: TGTGCCAGCAGCCAAGATCTCAGGGGGCTCACTGAAGCTTTCTTT. This translates into CASSQDLRGLTEAFF.

This rearrangement joins TRBV5-1 to TRBJ1-1; tentatively, D is TRBD1 (5 bases). Between the trimmed V and J ends, which lost 4 bases and 2 bases, there was a span of 15 bases. The CDR3 consists of 15 residues. From germline, CDR1 is SGHRS and CDR2 YFSETQ. The CDR3 region is CASSGGEGTNTEAFF. The CDR3 nucleotides are TGCGCCAGCAGCGGAGGGGAGGGGACTAACACTGAAGCTTTCTTT.

The chain carries TRBV13 and TRBJ2-4; 11 nucleotides agree with TRBD1. The CDR3 has 15 amino acids. CDR1 and CDR2 from the germline V gene are PRHDT and FYEKMQ (reference sequence). V trimming: 5 bases; J trimming: 0 bases; junction bases outside the gene matches: 0. In DNA, the CDR3 is TGTGCCAGCAGCGGACAGGGGGCAGCCAAAAACATTCAGTACTTC. Translation: CASSGQGAAKNIQYF.

The rearrangement uses TRBV3-1 and TRBJ1-1; 7 bases map to TRBD1. The junction had 7 bases not matched to a gene; V was cut back by 6 bases and J by 0 bases. Germline values: CDR1 LGHDT, CDR2 YNNKEL (reference sequence). The CDR3 consists of 15 residues. The DNA for the CDR3 is TGTGCCAGCAGTCATTCGACAGGGTTGAACACTGAAGCTTTCTTT. It translates to CASSHSTGLNTEAFF.

V is TRBV7-2 and J is TRBJ2-1; D perhaps matches TRBD2 (5 bases). The germline gives CDR1 SGHTA, CDR2 FQGNSA. With 5 bases removed from V and 5 bases from J, the gap between germline ends came to 13 bases. CDR3 length: 14 amino acids. CDR3 DNA: TGTGCCAGCAGCCCGGTCGCCGGGAACAATGAGCAGTTCTTC. It yields the protein CASSPVAGNNEQFF.

The chain couples TRBV19 to TRBJ2-5; D could derive from TRBD1 or TRBD2 (5 bases each). From germline, CDR1 is LNHDA and CDR2 SQIVND (reference sequence). Trimming removed 3 bases from V and 5 bases from J, with 16 bases in between. The CDR3 runs 15 residues. CDR3: CASSIRDGSSETQYF. CDR3 sequence (DNA): TGTGCCAGTAGTATCCGGGACGGTTCATCGGAGACCCAGTACTTC. Full variable domain (rest looked up from reference TRBV19 and TRBJ2-5): DGGITQSPKYLFRKEGQNVTLSCEQNLNHDAMYWYRQDPGQGLRLIYYSQIVNDFQKGDIAEGYSVSREKKESFPLTVTSAQKNPTAFYLCASSIRDGSSETQYFGPGTRLLVL.

This clonotype turned up a few times. V gene TRBV18 combines with J gene TRBJ1-1; perhaps TRBD1 as D (6 bases). The V end lost 2 bases, the J end lost 4 bases, and 11 bases lay between the germline ends. The germline gives CDR1 KGHSH, CDR2 LQKENI. The CDR3 runs 14 residues. The DNA of the CDR3 is TGTGCCAGCTCACCAGGGGGCTTGGGCACTGAAGCTTTCTTT. It yields the protein CASSPGGLGTEAFF.

The rearrangement links TRBV11-2 to TRBJ2-3; 9 positions match TRBD2. The CDR3 extends over 16 amino acids. After removal of 5 bases from V and 0 bases from J, the junction contained 6 bases not matched to a gene. Germline loops: CDR1 SGHAT, CDR2 FQNNGV. The CDR3 here is CASSPGTSRSTDTQYF. The CDR3 region has the DNA TGTGCCAGCAGCCCAGGGACTAGCAGAAGCACAGATACGCAGTATTTT.

Note on this clonotype: The junction shows a germline mismatch at one end, possibly a read error. V usage is TRBV6-1 and J usage is TRBJ2-5, with 7 bases matching TRBD2. Per germline, CDR1 MNHNS and CDR2 SASEGT. The CDR3 covers 15 residues. CDR3 loop: CAISDGRDVGGTQYF. In DNA form, the CDR3 reads TGTGCCATCAGTGATGGGAGGGATGTCGGAGGGACCCAGTACTTC.

The chain joins TRBV15 to TRBJ2-7, with 8 bases fitting TRBD2. CDR1 and CDR2 (germline): LNHNV, YYDKDF (reference sequence). CDR3 length: 17 residues. V trimming: 0 bases; J trimming: 3 bases; junction bases outside the gene matches: 10. The CDR3 DNA reads as TGTGCCACCAGCAGAGATCGTCCGGCCGCGGGGGGCTACGAGCAGTACTTC. Encoded protein: CATSRDRPAAGGYEQYF.

This sequence joins TRBV5-4 and TRBJ1-1, with 8 nucleotides matching TRBD1. CDR3 length: 14 amino acids. V shed 7 bases, J shed 0 bases, and the junction held 5 bases outside the gene matches. The germline V gene encodes CDR1 SGHNT and CDR2 YYREEE (reference sequence). Here the CDR3 DNA reads TGTGCCAGCGGGAGGACAGGGATGAACACTGAAGCTTTCTTT. Translating it yields CASGRTGMNTEAFF.

This clonotype was observed a single time. This chain links TRBV14 with TRBJ2-7, with 8 bases fitting TRBD2. Looked up from germline, CDR1 is SGHDN and CDR2 is FVKESK. The CDR3 spans 16 residues. The J segment lost 2 bases and the V segment lost 4 bases, leaving 10 bases of the junction unmatched. CDR3 in amino acids: CASSLSQGTRTYEQYF. In nucleotides, the CDR3 is TGTGCCAGCAGCCTCAGCCAGGGGACTAGGACCTACGAGCAGTACTTC. Full variable domain (rest looked up from reference TRBV14 and TRBJ2-7): EAGVTQFPSHSVIEKGQTVTLRCDPISGHDNLYWYRRVMGKEIKFLLHFVKESKQDESGMPNNRFLAERTGGTYSTLKVQPAELEDSGVYFCASSLSQGTRTYEQYFGPGTRLTVT.

This clonotype is a singleton in its sample. This chain uses TRBV20-1 with TRBJ2-2, with 7 bases that match TRBD2. This CDR3 contains 16 residues. V gave up 1 base and J gave up 6 bases; unmatched junction bases: 11. Germline CDR1 DFQATT, CDR2 SNEGSKA (reference sequence). Written as DNA, the CDR3 is TGCAGTGCTAGAGTAGGGGAGGGAGCAGTCGCCGGGGAGCTGTTTTTT. Amino acids: CSARVGEGAVAGELFF.

The V call is TRBV6-1, the J call TRBJ2-1, with no clear D. The germline V gene has CDR1 MNHNS and CDR2 SASEGT. The CDR3 runs 14 residues. V lost 5 bases, J lost 8 bases, and 16 bases lay in between. The CDR3 loop is CASSSPERWDEQFF. Here the CDR3 DNA reads TGTGCCAGCAGTTCCCCGGAGCGTTGGGATGAGCAGTTCTTC.

The V and J genes are TRBV5-1 and TRBJ2-1; 8 positions match TRBD2. Germline V gene sequence: CDR1 SGHRS, CDR2 YFSETQ. V lost 4 bases, J lost 5 bases, and 8 bases stayed unmatched. The CDR3 loop spans 15 amino acids. The CDR3 DNA reads as TGCGCCAGCAGCCAACCGGGACTAGGTGACAATGAGCAGTTCTTC. Translated: CASSQPGLGDNEQFF.

The V call is TRBV27, the J call TRBJ2-3; no clear D gene. Trimming shortened V by 2 bases and J by 0 bases, and 9 bases separated the two germline ends. Germline values: CDR1 MNHEY, CDR2 SMNVEV (reference sequence). The CDR3 contains 15 residues. The CDR3 region has the DNA TGTGCCAGCAGTTTAACGCGGCCTAGCACAGATACGCAGTATTTT. Translating it yields CASSLTRPSTDTQYF.

CDR3 nucleotides: TGTGCCAGCAGCTATGGGGGTAGCCAGACAGATACGCAGTATTTT. Translation: CASSYGGSQTDTQYF. The rearrangement uses TRBV9 and TRBJ2-3; D assignment may be TRBD1 or TRBD2 (5 bases each). The CDR3 extends over 15 amino acids. Trimming cost V 4 bases and J 3 bases, with 15 bases left between them. Germline lookup yields CDR1 SGDLS and CDR2 YYNGEE. The variable domain in full, completed from reference TRBV9 and TRBJ2-3, reads DSGVTQTPKHLITATGQRVTLRCSPRSGDLSVYWYQQSLDQGLQFLIQYYNGEERAKGNILERFSAQQFPDLHSELNLSSLELGDSALYFCASSYGGSQTDTQYFGPGTRLTVL.